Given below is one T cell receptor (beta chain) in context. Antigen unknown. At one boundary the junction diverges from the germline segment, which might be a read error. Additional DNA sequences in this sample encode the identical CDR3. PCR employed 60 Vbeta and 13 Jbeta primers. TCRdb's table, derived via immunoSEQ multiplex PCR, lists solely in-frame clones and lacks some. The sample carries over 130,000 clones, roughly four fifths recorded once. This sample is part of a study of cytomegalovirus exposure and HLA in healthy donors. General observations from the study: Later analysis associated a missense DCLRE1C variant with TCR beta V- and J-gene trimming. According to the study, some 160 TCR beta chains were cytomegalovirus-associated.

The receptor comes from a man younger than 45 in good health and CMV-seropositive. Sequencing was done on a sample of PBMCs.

This chain's CDR3 is CATEDRGMNTEAFF. The DNA of the CDR3 is TGTGCCACCGAAGACAGGGGCATGAACACTGAGGCTTTCTTT. The V gene is TRBV19, the J gene TRBJ1-1; 8 bases match TRBD1. Germline values: CDR1 LNHDA, CDR2 SQIVND (reference sequence). The CDR3 is 14 residues long.